This entry describes one T cell receptor (beta chain). This clone was picked up one time. Which antigen it targets is not known. The input lacks base qualities; no much larger clone sits a single base away. The data are from a study of blood T cell repertoires in COVID-19 (dated by TCRdb to 2020 to 2022). In terms of the full investigation: Collaborator samples came from the United States, Italy and Spain and covered acute and convalescent phases of COVID-19. The prospective study material was composed of cDNA or gDNA derived from T cells, B-cell-depleted T cells, or PBMCs. Deeply sampled blood TCRbeta repertoires from subjects exposed to, actively infected with, or recovered from COVID-19 were included in the dataset. The repertoires were released in a freely available public database intended as a resource for research on the immune response to SARS-CoV-2. Samples were obtained from the ongoing ImmuneRACE study (first 160 participants) and from 1,254 subjects provided by 6 global collaborators. The sample metadata nearly always contained a de-identified subject ID, COVID-19 status, age in years and sex. HLA class I and class II types, where available, came from metadata supplied by the sample provider rather than from assay-based typing. On the study overall, not on this receptor specifically: Clinical and demographic metadata were provided uncurated, with the amount varying by source and participant.

V is cut back by 8 bases and J by 4 bases, with 1 base in the junction unmatched. From a lookup of the germline V gene (reference sequence), CDR1 and CDR2 are LNHDA and SQIVND. From the cysteine up to the phenylalanine, the CDR3 has a length of 12 residues. Of the read, only the CDR3 DNA is kept; its 36 bases are in frame from base 1. Each collaborating institution followed its own protocols to collect whole blood in K2EDTA tubes. For TCRbeta analysis, collaborators shipped samples as frozen whole blood, isolated PBMCs, or DNA extracted from either of those sample types. TCRbeta CDR3 regions were amplified from genomic DNA using the immunoSEQ Assay, a bias-controlled multiplex PCR. Per the authors' processing: The number of nucleated cells in each sample was estimated from the amplification of reference gene primers within the assay. To quantify the absolute abundance of each unique TCRbeta CDR3 rearrangement, sequence reads were collapsed and filtered. For each sample, productive Simpson clonality was calculated as the square root of Simpson's diversity index over productive rearrangements. The clones in this table, taken by TCRdb from immuneACCESS, are in-frame only. Not every clone is retained; where verified, under half of the shortfall comes from an unresolved V gene, and the cause of the rest is unknown. The V and J calls and clone size come from that table; D and trimming were worked out from the DNA. This sample has some 110,000 clones in its table, and less than 80% of those were observed once. The top ten hold roughly 2.5% of the sample.

Sequencing was done on a sample of peripheral blood. The V gene is TRBV19 and the J gene is TRBJ2-4; the central 8 bases match TRBD1. The clonotype was recovered from a man aged 50 to 60 with acute or convalescent COVID-19. CDR3 reads: CASWDRKNIQYF. The bases are TGTGCCAGTTGGGACAGGAAAAACATTCAGTACTTC.